The 16 T cell receptor beta chains listed next were all sequenced from one sample in a study of early T cells in non-severe SARS-CoV-2 infection. MiXCR, run by TCRdb on the 5' RACE reads, gives a single entry per CDR3 protein. The table lists about 11,000 distinct CDR3 sequences, around 4.9% of them singletons. Input material: whole blood. The receptor source for this set is an adult who was a healthcare worker with PCR-confirmed SARS-CoV-2 infection or an uninfected control (not recorded which).

By its share, this clonotype is medium-sized (0.01 to 0.1%). The chain couples TRBV6-6 to TRBJ1-2; a possible D gene is TRBD1 (6 bases). CDR3 length: 12 residues. Germline V gives CDR1 MNHNY, CDR2 SVGAGI (reference sequence). Trimming cost V 2 bases and J 8 bases, with 9 bases left between them. The CDR3 DNA is TGTGCCAGCAGTTACGAGGGGGAAGGCTACACCTTC. Its protein is CASSYEGEGYTF.

Here the CDR3 reads CASSTNRDGYTF. CDR3 DNA sequence: TGTGCCAGCAGTACGAACAGGGATGGCTACACCTTC. The rearrangement uses TRBV28 and TRBJ1-2, with a tentative D call TRBD1 (6 bases). The V gene lost 5 bases and the J gene lost 6 bases, with 10 bases spanning the gap. The CDR3 is 12 residues long. The V gene's germline CDR1 is MDHEN and CDR2 SYDVKM.

This clonotype was counted at least ten times. J is TRBJ1-2 and V is TRBV5-6; D call uncertain. The CDR3 contains 15 residues. Per the germline V gene, CDR1 is SGHDT and CDR2 is YYEEEE. With 4 bases removed from V and 1 base from J, the gap between germline ends came to 14 bases. The CDR3 DNA is TGTGCCAGCAGCCCCCCAGGAATTCATAACTATGGCTACACCTTC. Translation gives CASSPPGIHNYGYTF.

This clonotype has a count of ten or more. This chain joins TRBV6-1 and TRBJ2-3, with D maybe TRBD2 (5 bases). The V gene's germline CDR1 is MNHNS and CDR2 SASEGT. Between the trimmed V and J ends, which lost 4 bases and 0 bases, there was a span of 20 bases. This CDR3 has 18 residues. The CDR3 DNA reads as TGTGCCAGCAGTGCTGATCGGGGTCATTATTCTAGCACAGATACGCAGTATTTT. Its translation: CASSADRGHYSSTDTQYF.

This clonotype qualifies as medium-sized. The V gene is TRBV5-8, the J gene TRBJ1-5, with no clear D. The germline gives CDR1 SGHTS, CDR2 YDEGEE. The CDR3 sequence is 15 residues long. Trimming stripped 1 base from V and 2 bases from J, with 10 bases between. The CDR3 DNA follows: TGTGCCAGCAGCTTGTCGACACCCGGCAATCAGCCCCAGCATTTT. The encoded protein is CASSLSTPGNQPQHF.

The table lists this clonotype with many counts. V is TRBV3-1 and J is TRBJ2-2; no firm D call. Trimming took 3 bases from V and 1 from J, leaving 12 bases between them. Germline lookup yields CDR1 LGHDT and CDR2 YNNKEL (reference sequence). This CDR3 has 16 residues. The CDR3 region is CASSHAGRVNTGELFF. The CDR3, as DNA: TGTGCCAGCAGCCATGCTGGAAGGGTGAACACCGGGGAGCTGTTTTTT.

This clonotype was observed at least ten times. The chain is built from TRBV20-1 and TRBJ2-5, with 10 bases that match TRBD2. CDR1 and CDR2 (germline): DFQATT, SNEGSKA (reference sequence). This CDR3 is built from 16 residues. J gave up 5 bases and V 1 base, and 10 bases lay outside the gene matches. The CDR3 protein is CSARGGPSGGWETQYF. In DNA form, the CDR3 reads TGCAGTGCTAGAGGAGGCCCTAGCGGGGGTTGGGAGACCCAGTACTTC.

This clonotype was observed at least ten times. V is TRBV9 and J is TRBJ1-1; no clear D. Trimming cost V 0 bases and J 4 bases, with 7 bases left between them. CDR1 and CDR2 (germline): SGDLS, YYNGEE. CDR3 size: 13 residues. This CDR3 reads CASSVVGVTEAFF. CDR3 nucleotides: TGTGCCAGCAGCGTAGTTGGTGTCACTGAAGCTTTCTTT.

As regards this clonotype: This may be a read error: a much more frequent sequence differs by one nucleotide. The CDR3 DNA is TGTGCCAGCAGCCAGGGGGCGAACACTGAAGCTTTCTTT. Its protein product is CASSQGANTEAFF. V and J are TRBV14 and TRBJ1-1, with a possible D match to TRBD1 (6 bases). This CDR3 region has 13 residues. CDR1 SGHDN and CDR2 FVKESK come from the germline V gene. V shed 3 bases and J shed 1 base, with 6 bases lying between them.

This clonotype was observed many times. The V call is TRBV5-5, the J call TRBJ2-1; 11 bases fit TRBD2. The CDR3 has 15 residues. The junction had 6 bases not matched to a gene; V was cut back by 4 bases and J by 6 bases. From germline, CDR1 is SGHKS and CDR2 YYEKEE (reference sequence). For the CDR3, the DNA is TGTGCCAGCAGCATTAGCGGGGGGGCCTTCAATGAGCAGTTCTTC. It encodes CASSISGGAFNEQFF.

This clonotype was counted many times. The genes are TRBV12-3 or TRBV12-4 and TRBJ2-3; no definite D call. The CDR3 is made up of 12 amino acids. V lost 3 bases to trimming and J lost 6 bases, with 7 bases between them. The DNA of the CDR3 is TGTGCCAGCAGTTTGTTCGGGGATACGCAGTATTTT. Translation gives CASSLFGDTQYF.

In this sample, this clonotype turned up many times. The chain joins TRBV10-2 to TRBJ2-6; 12 positions match TRBD1. The CDR3 sequence is 18 residues long. Germline V gene sequence: CDR1 WSHSY, CDR2 SAAADI. Trimming took 6 bases from V and 2 from J; bases not matched to a gene: 8. CDR3 sequence reads: CASRAGTGGDPGANVLTF. The CDR3 nucleotides are TGCGCCAGCAGAGCCGGGACAGGGGGCGATCCTGGGGCCAACGTCCTGACTTTC.

This clonotype is medium-sized. The V and J genes are TRBV5-1 and TRBJ2-2; D gene uncertain. CDR1 and CDR2 (germline): SGHRS, YFSETQ. CDR3 length: 17 amino acids. The V end lost 4 bases, the J end lost 3 bases, and 19 bases lay between the germline ends. This CDR3 reads CASSRAAFEADTGELFF. The CDR3 coding sequence is TGCGCCAGCAGCCGGGCCGCGTTCGAGGCGGACACCGGGGAGCTGTTTTTT. Supplemented by reference TRBV5-1 and TRBJ2-2, the full variable domain reads KAGVTQTPRYLIKTRGQQVTLSCSPISGHRSVSWYQQTPGQGLQFLFEYFSETQRNKGNFPGRFSGRQFSNSRSEMNVSTLELGDSALYLCASSRAAFEADTGELFFGEGSRLTVL.

This clonotype appeared a few times. V is TRBV6-5 and J is TRBJ1-2, with 7 positions matching TRBD1. The V segment lost 6 bases and the J segment 0 bases; nucleotides outside the gene matches: 4. Germline CDR1 and CDR2: MNHEY and SVGAGI. This CDR3 comprises 14 residues. The CDR3 spells CASSLGGSNYGYTF. In nucleotides, the CDR3 is TGTGCCAGCAGCTTAGGGGGCTCTAACTATGGCTACACCTTC.

This clonotype was seen many times. The chain employs TRBV6-5 and TRBJ1-5, with a tentative D call TRBD1 (5 bases). Trimming removed 7 bases from V and 7 bases from J, with 14 bases in between. Germline CDR1 and CDR2: MNHEY and SVGAGI. This CDR3 region has 13 residues. CDR3 loop: CASNAGLGQPQHF. As DNA, the CDR3 is TGTGCCAGCAATGCGGGGCTAGGACAGCCCCAGCATTTT.

This clonotype ranks as medium-sized. This rearrangement joins TRBV20-1 to TRBJ1-5; 7 positions match TRBD1. Germline V gene data show CDR1 as DFQATT and CDR2 as SNEGSKA (reference sequence). The V segment lost 0 bases and the J segment 4 bases; nucleotides outside the gene matches: 15. The length of the CDR3 is 18 residues. The CDR3 protein is CSARDPMGDSLRNQPQHF. In DNA form, the CDR3 reads TGCAGTGCTAGAGATCCCATGGGGGACAGTTTGAGGAATCAGCCCCAGCATTTT.